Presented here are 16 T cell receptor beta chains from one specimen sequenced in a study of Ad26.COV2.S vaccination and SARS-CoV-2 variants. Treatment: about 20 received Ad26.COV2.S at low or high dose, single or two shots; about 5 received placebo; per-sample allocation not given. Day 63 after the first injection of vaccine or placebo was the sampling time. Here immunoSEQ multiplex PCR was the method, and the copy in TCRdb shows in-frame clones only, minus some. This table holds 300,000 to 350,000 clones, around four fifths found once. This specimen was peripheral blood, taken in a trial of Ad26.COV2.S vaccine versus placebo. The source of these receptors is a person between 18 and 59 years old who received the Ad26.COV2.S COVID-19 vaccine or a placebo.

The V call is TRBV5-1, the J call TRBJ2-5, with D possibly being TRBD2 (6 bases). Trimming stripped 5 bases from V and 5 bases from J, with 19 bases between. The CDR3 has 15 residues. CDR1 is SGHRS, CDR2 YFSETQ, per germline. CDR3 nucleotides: TGCGCCAGCAGTTCCCTTGGCGGGATGGGGGAGACCCAGTACTTC. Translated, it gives CASSSLGGMGETQYF.

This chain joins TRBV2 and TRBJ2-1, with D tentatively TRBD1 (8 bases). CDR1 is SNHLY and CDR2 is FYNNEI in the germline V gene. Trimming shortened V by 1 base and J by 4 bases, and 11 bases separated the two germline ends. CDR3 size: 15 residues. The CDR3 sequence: CASSEDRGGYNEQFF. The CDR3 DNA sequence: TGTGCCAGCAGTGAAGACAGGGGGGGATACAATGAGCAGTTCTTC.

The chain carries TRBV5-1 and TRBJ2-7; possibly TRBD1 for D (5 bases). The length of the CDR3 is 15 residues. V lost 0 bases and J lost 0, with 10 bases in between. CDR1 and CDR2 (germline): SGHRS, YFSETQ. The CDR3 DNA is TGCGCCAGCAGCTTGGATGGGGCTCCCTCCTACGAGCAGTACTTC. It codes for CASSLDGAPSYEQYF.

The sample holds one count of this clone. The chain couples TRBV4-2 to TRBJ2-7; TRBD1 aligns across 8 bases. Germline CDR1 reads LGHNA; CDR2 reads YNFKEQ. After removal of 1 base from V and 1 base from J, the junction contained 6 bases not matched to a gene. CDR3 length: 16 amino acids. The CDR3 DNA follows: TGTGCCAGCAGCCAAGCCCAGGGGGCGAGGTCCTACGAGCAGTACTTC. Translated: CASSQAQGARSYEQYF.

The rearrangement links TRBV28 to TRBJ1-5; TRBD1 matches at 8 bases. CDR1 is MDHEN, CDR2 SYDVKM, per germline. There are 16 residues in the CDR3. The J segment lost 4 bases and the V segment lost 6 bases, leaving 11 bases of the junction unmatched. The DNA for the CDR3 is TGTGCCAGCAGGACACAGGGGGGGCCTTTTAATCAGCCCCAGCATTTT. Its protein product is CASRTQGGPFNQPQHF.

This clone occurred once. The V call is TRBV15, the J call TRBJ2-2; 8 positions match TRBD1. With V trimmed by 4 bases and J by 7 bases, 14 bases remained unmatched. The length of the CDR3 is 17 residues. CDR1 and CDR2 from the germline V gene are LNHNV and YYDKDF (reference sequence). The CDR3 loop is CATSTSIGTGLSGELFF. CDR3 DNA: TGTGCCACCAGCACTTCCATCGGGACAGGATTGAGCGGGGAGCTGTTTTTT. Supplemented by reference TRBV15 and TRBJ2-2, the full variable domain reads DAMVIQNPRYQVTQFGKPVTLSCSQTLNHNVMYWYQQKSSQAPKLLFHYYDKDFNNEADTPDNFQSRRPNTSFCFLDIRSPGLGDTAMYLCATSTSIGTGLSGELFFGEGSRLTVL.

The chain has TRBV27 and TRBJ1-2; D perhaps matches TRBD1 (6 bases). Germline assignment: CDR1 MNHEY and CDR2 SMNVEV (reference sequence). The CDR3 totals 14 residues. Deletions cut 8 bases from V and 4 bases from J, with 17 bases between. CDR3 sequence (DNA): TGTGCCAGCTCGGGTAGACAGGCGAGCTATGGCTACACCTTC. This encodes CASSGRQASYGYTF.

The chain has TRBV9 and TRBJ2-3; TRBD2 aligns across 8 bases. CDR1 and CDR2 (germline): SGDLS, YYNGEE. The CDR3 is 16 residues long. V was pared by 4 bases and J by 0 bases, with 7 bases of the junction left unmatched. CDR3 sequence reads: CASSPPGGGSTDTQYF. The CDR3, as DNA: TGTGCCAGCAGCCCCCCTGGCGGGGGGAGCACAGATACGCAGTATTTT.

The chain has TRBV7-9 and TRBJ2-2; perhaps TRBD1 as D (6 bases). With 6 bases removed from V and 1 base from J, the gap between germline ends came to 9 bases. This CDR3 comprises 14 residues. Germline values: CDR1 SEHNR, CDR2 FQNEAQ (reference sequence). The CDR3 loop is CASRSTGNTGELFF. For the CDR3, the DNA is TGTGCCAGCAGGTCGACAGGGAACACCGGGGAGCTGTTTTTT.

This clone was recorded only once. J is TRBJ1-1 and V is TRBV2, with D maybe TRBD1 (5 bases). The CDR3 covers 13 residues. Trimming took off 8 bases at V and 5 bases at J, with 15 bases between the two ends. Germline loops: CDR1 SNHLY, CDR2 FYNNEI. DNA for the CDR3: TGTGCCAGCGAGGGGTCAGGGCGTACTGAAGCTTTCTTT. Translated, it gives CASEGSGRTEAFF.

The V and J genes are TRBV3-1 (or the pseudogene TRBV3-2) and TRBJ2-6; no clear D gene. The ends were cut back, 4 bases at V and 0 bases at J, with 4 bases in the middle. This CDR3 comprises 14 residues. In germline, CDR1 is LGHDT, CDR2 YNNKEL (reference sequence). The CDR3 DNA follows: TGTGCCAGCAGCCTCCTCTCTGGGGCCAACGTCCTGACTTTC. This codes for CASSLLSGANVLTF.

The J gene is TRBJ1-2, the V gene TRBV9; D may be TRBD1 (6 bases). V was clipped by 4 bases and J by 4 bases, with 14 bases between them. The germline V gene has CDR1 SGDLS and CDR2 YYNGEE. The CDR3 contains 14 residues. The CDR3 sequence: CASSTMEGVYGYTF. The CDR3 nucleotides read TGTGCCAGCAGCACCATGGAGGGGGTCTATGGCTACACCTTC.

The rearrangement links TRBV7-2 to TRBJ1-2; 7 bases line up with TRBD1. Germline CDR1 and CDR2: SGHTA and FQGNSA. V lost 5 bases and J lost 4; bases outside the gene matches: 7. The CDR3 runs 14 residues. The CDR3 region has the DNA TGTGCCAGCAGCCCAGGAGGGACAGTCTATGGCTACACCTTC. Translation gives CASSPGGTVYGYTF.

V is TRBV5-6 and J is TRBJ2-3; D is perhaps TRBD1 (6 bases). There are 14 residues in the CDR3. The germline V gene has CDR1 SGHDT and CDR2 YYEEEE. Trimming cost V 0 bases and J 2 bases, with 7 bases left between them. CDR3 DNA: TGTGCCAGCAGCTTGGGGACAGACACAGATACGCAGTATTTT. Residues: CASSLGTDTDTQYF. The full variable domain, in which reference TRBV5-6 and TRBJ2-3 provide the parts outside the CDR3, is DAGVTQSPTHLIKTRGQQVTLRCSPKSGHDTVSWYQQALGQGPQFIFQYYEEEERQRGNFPDRFSGHQFPNYSSELNVNALLLGDSALYLCASSLGTDTDTQYFGPGTRLTVL.

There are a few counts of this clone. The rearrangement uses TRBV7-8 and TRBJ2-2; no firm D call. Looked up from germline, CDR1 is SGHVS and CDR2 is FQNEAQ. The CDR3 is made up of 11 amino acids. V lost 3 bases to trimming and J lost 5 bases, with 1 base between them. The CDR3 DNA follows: TGTGCCAGCAGCTTTACCGGGGAGCTGTTTTTT. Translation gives CASSFTGELFF.

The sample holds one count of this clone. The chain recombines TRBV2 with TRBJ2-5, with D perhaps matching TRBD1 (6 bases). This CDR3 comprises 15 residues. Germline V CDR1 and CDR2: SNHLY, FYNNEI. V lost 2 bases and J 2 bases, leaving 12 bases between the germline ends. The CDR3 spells CASSEYPQGQETQYF. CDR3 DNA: TGTGCCAGCAGTGAATATCCACAGGGACAAGAGACCCAGTACTTC.